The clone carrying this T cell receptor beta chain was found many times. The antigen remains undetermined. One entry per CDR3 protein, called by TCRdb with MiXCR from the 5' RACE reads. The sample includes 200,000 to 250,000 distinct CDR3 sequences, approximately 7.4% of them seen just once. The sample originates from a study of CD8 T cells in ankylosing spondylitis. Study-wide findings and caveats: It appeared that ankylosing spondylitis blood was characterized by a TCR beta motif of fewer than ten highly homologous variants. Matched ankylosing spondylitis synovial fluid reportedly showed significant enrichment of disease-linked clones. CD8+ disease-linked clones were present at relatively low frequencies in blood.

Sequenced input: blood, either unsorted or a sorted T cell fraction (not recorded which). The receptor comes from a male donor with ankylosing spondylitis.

The DNA for the CDR3 is TGTGCCAGCAGAGACCAAAGGGCCTCTGAAGCTTTCTTT. The encoded protein is CASRDQRASEAFF. The chain recombines TRBV7-9 with TRBJ1-1, with D unresolved. The CDR3 runs to 13 residues. The ends were cut back, 6 bases at V and 6 bases at J, with 14 bases in the middle. Germline assignment: CDR1 SEHNR and CDR2 FQNEAQ (reference sequence).